This T cell receptor beta chain originates from a study of Graves' ophthalmopathy and Graves' hyperthyroidism. Study-level background: Peripheral blood (taken before any treatment) was collected at initial diagnosis.

The authors amplified TCR beta CDR3 regions, and they did so from RNA transcripts for repertoire sequencing. The authors performed first-round RT-PCR with HTBI primers and then a second-round multiplex PCR. Using its own MiXCR run on the multiplex PCR reads, TCRdb lists one record per CDR3 protein. The sample has 680,000 or so distinct CDR3 sequences, about a fifth seen once. The PBMCs had their origin in 7.5 to 10 ml of fresh peripheral blood. Concerning this clonotype itself: The antigen is unknown.

The CDR3 has 16 amino acids. Germline values: CDR1 LNHDA, CDR2 SQIVND (reference sequence). The trim removed 5 bases at V and 7 bases at J, leaving 15 bases unmatched. Study-level points and caveats: Ophthalmopathy was separated from stable hyperthyroidism by a 13-signature model with roughly 91% sensitivity and approximately 79% specificity.

This clonotype originated in a young woman with stable Graves' hyperthyroidism. Some clones in this sample may be carry-over from other donors' samples. Sequenced: peripheral blood. The gene calls are TRBV19 and TRBJ1-2; 8 bases are shared with TRBD1. The CDR3 DNA sequence: TGTGCCAGTAGTCGGGGACTCACGGACAGGGCGGCTGGCTACACCTTC. It specifies CASSRGLTDRAAGYTF.